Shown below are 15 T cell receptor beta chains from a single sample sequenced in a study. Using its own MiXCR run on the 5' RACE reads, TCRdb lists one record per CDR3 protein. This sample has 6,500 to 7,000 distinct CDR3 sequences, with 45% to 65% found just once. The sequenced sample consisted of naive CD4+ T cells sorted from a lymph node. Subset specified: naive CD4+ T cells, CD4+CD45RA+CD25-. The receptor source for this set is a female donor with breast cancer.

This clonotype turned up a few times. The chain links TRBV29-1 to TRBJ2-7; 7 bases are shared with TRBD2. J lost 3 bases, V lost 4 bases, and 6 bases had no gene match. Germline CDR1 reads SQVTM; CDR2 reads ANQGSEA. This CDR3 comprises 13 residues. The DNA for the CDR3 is TGCAGCGTTGCAAGCGGGAATGTCTACGAGCAGTACTTC. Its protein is CSVASGNVYEQYF.

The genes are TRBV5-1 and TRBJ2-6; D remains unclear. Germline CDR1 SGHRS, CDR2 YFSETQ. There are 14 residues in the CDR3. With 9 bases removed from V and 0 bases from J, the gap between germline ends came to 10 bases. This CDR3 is CATTDGSGANVLTF. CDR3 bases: TGCGCCACCACTGACGGCTCTGGGGCCAACGTCCTGACTTTC.

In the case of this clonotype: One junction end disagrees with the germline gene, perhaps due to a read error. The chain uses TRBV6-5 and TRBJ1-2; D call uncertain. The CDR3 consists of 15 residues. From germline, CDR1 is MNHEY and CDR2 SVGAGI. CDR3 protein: CASSYGPQSLRDYTF. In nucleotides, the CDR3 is TGTGCCAGCAGTTACGGCCCACAGTCTCTTCGTGACTACACCTTT.

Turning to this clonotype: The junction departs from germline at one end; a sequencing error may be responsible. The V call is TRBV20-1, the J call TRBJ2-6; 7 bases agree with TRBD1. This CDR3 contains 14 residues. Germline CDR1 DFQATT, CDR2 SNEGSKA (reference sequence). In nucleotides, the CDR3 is TGCAGTGCGAGACAGGGTGCTGGGGCCAACGTCCAGACTTTC. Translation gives CSARQGAGANVQTF.

Written as DNA, the CDR3 is TGTGCCAGTAGTATAGGGGAAAGGAAGACCCAGTACTTC. Translated: CASSIGERKTQYF. The chain recombines TRBV19 with TRBJ2-5; no clear D. Germline assignment: CDR1 LNHDA and CDR2 SQIVND (reference sequence). V was shortened by 1 base and J by 6 bases, with 9 bases between the two germline ends. This CDR3 is 13 amino acids long.

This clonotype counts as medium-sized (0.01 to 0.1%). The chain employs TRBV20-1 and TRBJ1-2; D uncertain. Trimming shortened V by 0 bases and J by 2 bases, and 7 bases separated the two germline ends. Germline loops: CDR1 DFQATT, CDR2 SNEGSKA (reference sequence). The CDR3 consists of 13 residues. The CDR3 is CSAREGTNYGYTF. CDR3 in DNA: TGCAGTGCTAGAGAGGGAACCAACTATGGCTACACCTTC.

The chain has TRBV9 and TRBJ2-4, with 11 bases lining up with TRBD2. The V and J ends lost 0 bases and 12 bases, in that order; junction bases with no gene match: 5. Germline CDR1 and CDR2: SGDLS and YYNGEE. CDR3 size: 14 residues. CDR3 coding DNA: TGTGCCAGCAGCGTAGAATCTAGCGGGGGGCCTCAGTACTTC. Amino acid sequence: CASSVESSGGPQYF. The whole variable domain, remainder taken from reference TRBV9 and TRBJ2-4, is DSGVTQTPKHLITATGQRVTLRCSPRSGDLSVYWYQQSLDQGLQFLIQYYNGEERAKGNILERFSAQQFPDLHSELNLSSLELGDSALYFCASSVESSGGPQYFGAGTRLSVL.

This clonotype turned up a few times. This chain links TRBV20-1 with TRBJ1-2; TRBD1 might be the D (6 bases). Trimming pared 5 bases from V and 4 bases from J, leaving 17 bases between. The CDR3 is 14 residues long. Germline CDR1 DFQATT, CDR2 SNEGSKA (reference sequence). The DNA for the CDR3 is TGCAGTGCTCCCCTCGCAGGGGCTGGCTATGGCTACACCTTC. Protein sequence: CSAPLAGAGYGYTF.

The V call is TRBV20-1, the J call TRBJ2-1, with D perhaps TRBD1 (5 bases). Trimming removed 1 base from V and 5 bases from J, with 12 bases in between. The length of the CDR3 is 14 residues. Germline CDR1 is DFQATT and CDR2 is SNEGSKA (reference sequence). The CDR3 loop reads CSARGPSGHNEQFF. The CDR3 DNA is TGCAGTGCTAGAGGCCCCTCAGGGCACAATGAGCAGTTCTTC.

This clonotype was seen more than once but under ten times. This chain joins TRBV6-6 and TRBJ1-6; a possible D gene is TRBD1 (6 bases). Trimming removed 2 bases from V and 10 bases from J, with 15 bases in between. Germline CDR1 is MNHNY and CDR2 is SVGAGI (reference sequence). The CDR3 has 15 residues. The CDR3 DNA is TGTGCCAGCAGTTACAACCCGGACAGTGGCTCACCCCTCCACTTT. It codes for CASSYNPDSGSPLHF.

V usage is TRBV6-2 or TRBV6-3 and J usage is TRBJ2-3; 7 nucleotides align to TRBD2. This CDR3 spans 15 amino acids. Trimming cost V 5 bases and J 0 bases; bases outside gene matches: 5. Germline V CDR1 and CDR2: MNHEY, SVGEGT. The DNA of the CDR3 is TGTGCCAGCAGTCGAGTTAGCGGGAGCACAGATACGCAGTATTTT. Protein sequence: CASSRVSGSTDTQYF.

The CDR3 loop is CAIRGGSLRDEQYF. CDR3 sequence (DNA): TGTGCCATCAGAGGAGGTAGCCTAAGGGACGAGCAGTACTTC. This chain joins TRBV10-3 and TRBJ2-7; maybe TRBD2 (5 bases). Germline loops: CDR1 ENHRY, CDR2 SYGVKD. The CDR3 spans 14 residues. Trimming removed 6 bases at V and 5 bases at J, with 17 bases between.

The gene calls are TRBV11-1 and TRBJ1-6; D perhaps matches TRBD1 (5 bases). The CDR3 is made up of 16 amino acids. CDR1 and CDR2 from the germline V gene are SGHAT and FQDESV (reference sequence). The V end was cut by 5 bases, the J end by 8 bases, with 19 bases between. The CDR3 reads CASSENPTPGDSPLHF. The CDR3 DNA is TGTGCCAGCAGCGAAAACCCGACCCCGGGGGATTCACCCCTCCACTTT.

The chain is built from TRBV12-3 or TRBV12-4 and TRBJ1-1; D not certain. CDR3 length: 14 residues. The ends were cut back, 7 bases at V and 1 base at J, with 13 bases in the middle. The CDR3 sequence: CASTGVAENTEAFF. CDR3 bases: TGTGCCAGCACCGGCGTGGCCGAGAACACTGAAGCTTTCTTT.

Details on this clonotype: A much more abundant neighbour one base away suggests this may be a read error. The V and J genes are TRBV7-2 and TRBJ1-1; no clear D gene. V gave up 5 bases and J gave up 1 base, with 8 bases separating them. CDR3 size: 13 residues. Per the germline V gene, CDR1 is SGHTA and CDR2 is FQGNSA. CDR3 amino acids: CTSSRDENTEAFF. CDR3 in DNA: TGTACCAGCAGCCGCGACGAGAACACTGAAGCTTTCTTT.